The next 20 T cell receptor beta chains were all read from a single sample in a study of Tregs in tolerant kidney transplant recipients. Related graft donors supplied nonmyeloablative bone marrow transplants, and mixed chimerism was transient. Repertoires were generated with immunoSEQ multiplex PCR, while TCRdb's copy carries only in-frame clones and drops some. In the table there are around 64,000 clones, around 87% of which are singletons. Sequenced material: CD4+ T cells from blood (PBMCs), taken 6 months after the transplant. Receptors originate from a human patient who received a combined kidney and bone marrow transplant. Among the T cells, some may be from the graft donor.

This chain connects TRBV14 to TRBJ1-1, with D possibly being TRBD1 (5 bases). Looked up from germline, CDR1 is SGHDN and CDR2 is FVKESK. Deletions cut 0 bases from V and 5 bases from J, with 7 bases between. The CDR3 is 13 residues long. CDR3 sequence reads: CASSQDRVTEAFF. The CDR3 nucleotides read TGTGCCAGCAGCCAAGACAGGGTGACTGAAGCTTTCTTT.

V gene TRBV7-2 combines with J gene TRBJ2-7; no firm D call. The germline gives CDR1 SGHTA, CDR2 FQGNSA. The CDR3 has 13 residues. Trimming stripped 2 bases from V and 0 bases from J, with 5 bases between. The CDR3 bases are TGTGCCAGCAGCTTACAGAACTCCTACGAGCAGTACTTC. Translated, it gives CASSLQNSYEQYF.

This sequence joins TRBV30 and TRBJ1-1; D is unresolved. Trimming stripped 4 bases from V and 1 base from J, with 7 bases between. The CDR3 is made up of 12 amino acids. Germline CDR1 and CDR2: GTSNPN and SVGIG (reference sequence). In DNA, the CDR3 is TGTGCCTGGAACCCAGGGAACACTGAAGCTTTCTTT. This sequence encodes CAWNPGNTEAFF.

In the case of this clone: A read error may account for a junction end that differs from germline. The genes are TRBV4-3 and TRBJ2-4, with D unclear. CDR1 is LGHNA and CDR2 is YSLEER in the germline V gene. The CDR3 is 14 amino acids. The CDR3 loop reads CANSLHQAKNIQYF. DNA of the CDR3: TGCGCCAACAGCCTACACCAGGCCAAAAACATTCAGTACTTC.

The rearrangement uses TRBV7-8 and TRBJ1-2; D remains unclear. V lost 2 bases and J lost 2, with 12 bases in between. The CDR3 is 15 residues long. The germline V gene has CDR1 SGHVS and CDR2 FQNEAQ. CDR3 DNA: TGTGCCAGCAGCTTAAGGTTGGGCAGAAACTATGGCTACACCTTC. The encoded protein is CASSLRLGRNYGYTF.

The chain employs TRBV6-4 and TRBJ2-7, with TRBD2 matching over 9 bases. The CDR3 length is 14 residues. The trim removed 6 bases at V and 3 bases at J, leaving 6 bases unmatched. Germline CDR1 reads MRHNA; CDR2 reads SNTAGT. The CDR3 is CASRLTSGGYEQYF. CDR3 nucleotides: TGTGCCAGCAGATTGACTAGCGGAGGCTACGAGCAGTACTTC.

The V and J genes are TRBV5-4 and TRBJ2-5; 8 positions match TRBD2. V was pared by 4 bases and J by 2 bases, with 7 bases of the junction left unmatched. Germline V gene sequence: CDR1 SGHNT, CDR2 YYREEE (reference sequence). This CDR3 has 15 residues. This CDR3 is CASSIPGGGQETQYF. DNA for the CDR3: TGTGCCAGCAGCATCCCCGGCGGGGGGCAAGAGACCCAGTACTTC. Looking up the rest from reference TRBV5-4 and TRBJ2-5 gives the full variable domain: ETGVTQSPTHLIKTRGQQVTLRCSSQSGHNTVSWYQQALGQGPQFIFQYYREEENGRGNFPPRFSGLQFPNYSSELNVNALELDDSALYLCASSIPGGGQETQYFGPGTRLLVL.

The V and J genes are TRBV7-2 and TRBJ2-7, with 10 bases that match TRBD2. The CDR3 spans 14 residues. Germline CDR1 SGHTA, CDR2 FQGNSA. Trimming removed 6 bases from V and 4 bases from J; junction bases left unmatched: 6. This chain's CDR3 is CASRSSGRSYEQYF. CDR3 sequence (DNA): TGTGCCAGCAGGTCTAGCGGGAGATCTTACGAGCAGTACTTC.

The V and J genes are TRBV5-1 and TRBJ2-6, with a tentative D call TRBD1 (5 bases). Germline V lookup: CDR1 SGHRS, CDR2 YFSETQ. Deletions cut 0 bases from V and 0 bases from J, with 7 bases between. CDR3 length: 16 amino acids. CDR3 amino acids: CASSLGQSSGANVLTF. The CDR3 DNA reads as TGCGCCAGCAGCTTGGGACAGAGCTCTGGGGCCAACGTCCTGACTTTC.

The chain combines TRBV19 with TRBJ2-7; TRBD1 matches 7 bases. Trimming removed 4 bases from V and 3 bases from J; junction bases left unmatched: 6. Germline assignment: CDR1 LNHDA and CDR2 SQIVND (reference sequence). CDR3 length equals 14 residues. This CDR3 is CASSRTTGDYEQYF. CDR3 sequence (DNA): TGTGCCAGTAGTAGAACAACAGGGGACTACGAGCAGTACTTC.

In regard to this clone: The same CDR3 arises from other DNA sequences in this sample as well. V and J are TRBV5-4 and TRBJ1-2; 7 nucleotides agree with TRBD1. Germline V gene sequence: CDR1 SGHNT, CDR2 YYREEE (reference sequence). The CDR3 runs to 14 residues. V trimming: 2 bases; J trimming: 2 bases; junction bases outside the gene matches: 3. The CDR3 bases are TGTGCCAGCAGCTTAAGGGGGCGAAACTATGGCTACACCTTC. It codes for CASSLRGRNYGYTF. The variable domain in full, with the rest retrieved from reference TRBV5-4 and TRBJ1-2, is ETGVTQSPTHLIKTRGQQVTLRCSSQSGHNTVSWYQQALGQGPQFIFQYYREEENGRGNFPPRFSGLQFPNYSSELNVNALELDDSALYLCASSLRGRNYGYTFGSGTRLTVV.

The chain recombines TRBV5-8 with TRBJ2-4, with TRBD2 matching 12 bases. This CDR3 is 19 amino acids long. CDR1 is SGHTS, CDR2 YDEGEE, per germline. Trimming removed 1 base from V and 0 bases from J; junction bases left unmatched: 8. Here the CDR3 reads CASSLYLAGGPSAKNIQYF. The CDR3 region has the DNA TGTGCCAGCAGCTTGTATCTAGCGGGAGGGCCCTCAGCCAAAAACATTCAGTACTTC.

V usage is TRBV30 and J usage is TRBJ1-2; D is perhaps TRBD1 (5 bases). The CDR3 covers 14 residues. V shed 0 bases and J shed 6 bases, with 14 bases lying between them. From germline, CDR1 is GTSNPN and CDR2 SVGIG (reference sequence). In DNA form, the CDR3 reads TGTGCCTGGAGTGTAGGGGCGGCAGGGAATGGCTACACCTTC. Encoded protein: CAWSVGAAGNGYTF.

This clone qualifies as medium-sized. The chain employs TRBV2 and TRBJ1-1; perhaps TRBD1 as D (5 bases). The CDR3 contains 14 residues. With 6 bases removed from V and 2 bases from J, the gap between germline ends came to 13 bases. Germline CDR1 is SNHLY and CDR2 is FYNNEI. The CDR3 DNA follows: TGTGCCAGCAGCTCCCAGGGTACCAACACTGAAGCTTTCTTT. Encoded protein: CASSSQGTNTEAFF. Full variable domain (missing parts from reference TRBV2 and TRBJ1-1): EPEVTQTPSHQVTQMGQEVILRCVPISNHLYFYWYRQILGQKVEFLVSFYNNEISEKSEIFDDQFSVERPDGSNFTLKIRSTKLEDSAMYFCASSSQGTNTEAFFGQGTRLTVV.

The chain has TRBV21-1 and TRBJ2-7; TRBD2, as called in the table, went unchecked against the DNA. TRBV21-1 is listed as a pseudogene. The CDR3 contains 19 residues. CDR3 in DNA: TGTGCCAGCAGCAAAGCCCCAGGACTAGTGCACCTACTCTCCTACGAGCAGTACTTC. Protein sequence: CASSKAPGLVHLLSYEQYF.

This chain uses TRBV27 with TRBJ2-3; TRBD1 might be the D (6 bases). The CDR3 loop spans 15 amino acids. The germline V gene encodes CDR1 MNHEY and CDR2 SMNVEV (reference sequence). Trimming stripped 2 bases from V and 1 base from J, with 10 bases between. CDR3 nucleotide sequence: TGTGCCAGCAGTTTACAGGGACATCGCACAGATACGCAGTATTTT. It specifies CASSLQGHRTDTQYF.

The CDR3 coding sequence is TGTGCCAGCTCACCCGAGGGCCAGGGAGGTCAGCCCCAGCATTTT. Its translation: CASSPEGQGGQPQHF. The genes are TRBV18 and TRBJ1-5; maybe TRBD1 (5 bases). The length of the CDR3 is 15 residues. The germline gives CDR1 KGHSH, CDR2 LQKENI. Trimming pared 3 bases from V and 6 bases from J, leaving 15 bases between.

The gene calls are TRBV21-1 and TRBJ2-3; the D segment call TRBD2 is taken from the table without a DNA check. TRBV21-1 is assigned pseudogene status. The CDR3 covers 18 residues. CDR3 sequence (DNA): TGTGCCAGCAGCAAATCAAGCTGGGGGCCTAGCGGCTTAGATACGCAGTATTTT. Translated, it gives CASSKSSWGPSGLDTQYF.

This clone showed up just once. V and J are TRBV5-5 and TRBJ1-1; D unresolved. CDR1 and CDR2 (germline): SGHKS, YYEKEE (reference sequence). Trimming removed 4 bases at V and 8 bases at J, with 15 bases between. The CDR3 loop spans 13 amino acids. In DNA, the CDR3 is TGTGCCAGCAGCCCTCGGCTCGGCGGGGAAGCTTTCTTT. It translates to CASSPRLGGEAFF.

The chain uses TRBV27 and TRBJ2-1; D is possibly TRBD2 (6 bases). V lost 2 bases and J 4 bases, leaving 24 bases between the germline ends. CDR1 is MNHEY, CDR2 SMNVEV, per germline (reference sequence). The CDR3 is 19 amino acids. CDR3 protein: CASSLLASFPSAQYNEQFF. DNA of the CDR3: TGTGCCAGCAGTTTACTAGCCTCGTTCCCTAGCGCACAATACAATGAGCAGTTCTTC.